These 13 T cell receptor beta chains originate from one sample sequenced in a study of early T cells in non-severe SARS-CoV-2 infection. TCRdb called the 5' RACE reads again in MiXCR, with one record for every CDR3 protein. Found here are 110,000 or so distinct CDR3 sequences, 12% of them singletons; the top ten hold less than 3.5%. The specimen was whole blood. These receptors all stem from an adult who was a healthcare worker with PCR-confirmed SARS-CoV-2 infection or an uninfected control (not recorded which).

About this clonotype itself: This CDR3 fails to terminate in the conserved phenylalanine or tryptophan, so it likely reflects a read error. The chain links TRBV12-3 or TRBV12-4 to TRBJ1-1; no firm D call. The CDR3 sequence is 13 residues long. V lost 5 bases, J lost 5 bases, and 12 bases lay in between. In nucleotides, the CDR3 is TGTGCCAGCAGTCTTTATTCCGGGACTGAAGCTTTCTCT. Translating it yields CASSLYSGTEAFS.

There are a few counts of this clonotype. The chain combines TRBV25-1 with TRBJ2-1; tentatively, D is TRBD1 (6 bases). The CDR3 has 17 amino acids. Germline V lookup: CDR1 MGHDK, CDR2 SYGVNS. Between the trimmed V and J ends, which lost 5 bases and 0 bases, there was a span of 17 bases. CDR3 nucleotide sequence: TGTGCCAGCAGTAAATTAACGGGACAAAGCTCCTACAATGAGCAGTTCTTC. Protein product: CASSKLTGQSSYNEQFF. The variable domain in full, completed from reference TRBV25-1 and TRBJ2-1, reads EADIYQTPRYLVIGTGKKITLECSQTMGHDKMYWYQQDPGMELHLIHYSYGVNSTEKGDLSSESTVSRIRTEHFPLTLESARPSHTSQYLCASSKLTGQSSYNEQFFGPGTRLTVL.

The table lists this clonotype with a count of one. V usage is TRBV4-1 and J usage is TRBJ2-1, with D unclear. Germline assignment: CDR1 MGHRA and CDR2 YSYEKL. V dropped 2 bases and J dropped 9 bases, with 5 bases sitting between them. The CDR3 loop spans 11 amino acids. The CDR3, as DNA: TGCGCCAGCAGCCAAAAGGGTGAGCAGTTCTTC. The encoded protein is CASSQKGEQFF.

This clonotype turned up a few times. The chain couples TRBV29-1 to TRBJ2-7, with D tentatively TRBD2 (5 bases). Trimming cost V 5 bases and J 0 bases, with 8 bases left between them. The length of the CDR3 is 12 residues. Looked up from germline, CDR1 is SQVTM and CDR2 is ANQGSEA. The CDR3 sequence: CSVRGYSYEQYF. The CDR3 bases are TGCAGCGTTCGAGGGTACTCCTACGAGCAGTACTTC.

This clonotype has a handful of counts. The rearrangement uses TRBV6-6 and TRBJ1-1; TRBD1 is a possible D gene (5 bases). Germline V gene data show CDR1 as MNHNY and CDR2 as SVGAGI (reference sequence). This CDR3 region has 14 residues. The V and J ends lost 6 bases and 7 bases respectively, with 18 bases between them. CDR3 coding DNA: TGTGCCAGCAGCTTCGGGGGGGAGGGACGTGAAGCTTTCTTT. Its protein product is CASSFGGEGREAFF.

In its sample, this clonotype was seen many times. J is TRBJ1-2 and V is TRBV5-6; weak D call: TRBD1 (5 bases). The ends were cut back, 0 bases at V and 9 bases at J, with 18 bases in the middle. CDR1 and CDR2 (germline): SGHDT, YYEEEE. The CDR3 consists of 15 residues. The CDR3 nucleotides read TGTGCCAGCAGCTTGGGCGGGGCCCCCCTAACTAGCTACACCTTC. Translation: CASSLGGAPLTSYTF. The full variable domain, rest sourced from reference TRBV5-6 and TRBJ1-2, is DAGVTQSPTHLIKTRGQQVTLRCSPKSGHDTVSWYQQALGQGPQFIFQYYEEEERQRGNFPDRFSGHQFPNYSSELNVNALLLGDSALYLCASSLGGAPLTSYTFGSGTRLTVV.

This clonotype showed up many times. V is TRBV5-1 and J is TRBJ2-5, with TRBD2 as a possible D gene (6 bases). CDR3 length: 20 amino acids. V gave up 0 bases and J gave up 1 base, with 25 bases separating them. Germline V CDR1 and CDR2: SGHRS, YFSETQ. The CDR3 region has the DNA TGCGCCAGCAGCTTGGCCGGGGGTAGCCGAGTGGCAGGGCCCCAAGAGACCCAGTACTTC. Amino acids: CASSLAGGSRVAGPQETQYF.

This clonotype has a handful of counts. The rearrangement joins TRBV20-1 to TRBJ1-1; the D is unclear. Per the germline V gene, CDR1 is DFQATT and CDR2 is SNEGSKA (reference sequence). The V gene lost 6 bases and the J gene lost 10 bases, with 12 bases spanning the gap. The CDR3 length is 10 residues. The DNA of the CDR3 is TGCAGTGCCCTCGAGGCCCGAGCTTTCTTT. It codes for CSALEARAFF.

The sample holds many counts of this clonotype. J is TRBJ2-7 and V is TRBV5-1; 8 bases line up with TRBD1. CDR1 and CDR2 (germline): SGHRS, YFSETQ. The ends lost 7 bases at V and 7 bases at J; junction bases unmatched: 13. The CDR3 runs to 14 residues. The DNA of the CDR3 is TGCGCCAGCGGTCGGCTGCAGGGGGCCCCGGAGCAGTACTTC. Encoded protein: CASGRLQGAPEQYF.

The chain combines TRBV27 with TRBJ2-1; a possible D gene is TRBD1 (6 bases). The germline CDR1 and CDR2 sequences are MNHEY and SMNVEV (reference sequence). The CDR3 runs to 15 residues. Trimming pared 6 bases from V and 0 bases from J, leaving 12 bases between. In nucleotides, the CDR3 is TGTGCCAGCAGAACAGGGCCTAGCTCCTACAATGAGCAGTTCTTC. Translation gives CASRTGPSSYNEQFF.

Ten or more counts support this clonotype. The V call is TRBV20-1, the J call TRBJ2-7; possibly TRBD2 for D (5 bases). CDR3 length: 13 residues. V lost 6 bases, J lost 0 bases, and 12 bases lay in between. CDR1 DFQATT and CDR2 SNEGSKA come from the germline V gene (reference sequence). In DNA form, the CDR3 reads TGCAGTGCAAAGGGAGAGCTCTCCTACGAGCAGTACTTC. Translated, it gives CSAKGELSYEQYF.

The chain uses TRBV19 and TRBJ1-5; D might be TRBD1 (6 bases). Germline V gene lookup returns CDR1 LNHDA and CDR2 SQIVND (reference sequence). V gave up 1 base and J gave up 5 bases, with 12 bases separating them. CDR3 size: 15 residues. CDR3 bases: TGTGCCAGTAGTATAGTTCAGGACAGCTATCAGCCCCAGCATTTT. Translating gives CASSIVQDSYQPQHF. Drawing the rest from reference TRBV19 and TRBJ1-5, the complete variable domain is DGGITQSPKYLFRKEGQNVTLSCEQNLNHDAMYWYRQDPGQGLRLIYYSQIVNDFQKGDIAEGYSVSREKKESFPLTVTSAQKNPTAFYLCASSIVQDSYQPQHFGDGTRLSIL.

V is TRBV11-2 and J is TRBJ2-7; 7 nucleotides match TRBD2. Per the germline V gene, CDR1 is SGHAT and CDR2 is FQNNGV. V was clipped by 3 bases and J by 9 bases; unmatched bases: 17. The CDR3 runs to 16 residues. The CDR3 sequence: CASSFGAGDRNEGQYF. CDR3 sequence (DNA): TGTGCCAGCAGCTTCGGGGCGGGAGATCGGAACGAAGGGCAGTACTTC. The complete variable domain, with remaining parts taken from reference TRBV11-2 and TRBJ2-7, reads EAGVAQSPRYKIIEKRQSVAFWCNPISGHATLYWYQQILGQGPKLLIQFQNNGVVDDSQLPKDRFSAERLKGVDSTLKIQPAKLEDSAVYLCASSFGAGDRNEGQYFGPGTRLTVT.